These T cell receptor beta chains were read from a single sample in a study of T cell responses to AZD1222 COVID-19 vaccine. The data were produced by immunoSEQ multiplex PCR, yet TCRdb's version contains in-frame clones alone and is incomplete. The repertoire holds nearly 100,000 clones, about 88% seen once, with 2.8% in the top ten. Sequencing used peripheral blood, obtained on day 0 of AZD1222 vaccination. These receptors were taken from an adult in good health. CDR3s include the opening cysteine and the closing phenylalanine or tryptophan. Expanded clones are given a class, and other clones once, few, many or no size at all.

.	TRBV24-1	TRBJ2-4	CATEWLAKNIQYF
few	TRBV30	TRBJ2-1	CAWSVLANSYNEQFF
.	TRBV5-1	TRBJ2-1	CASSLRDNEQFF
.	TRBV6-1	TRBJ1-6	CASSEDRESSPLHF
.	TRBV11-3	TRBJ2-7	CASSYREGVPYEQYF
few	TRBV7-9	TRBJ1-1	CASSLGGVTEAFF
once	TRBV5-5	TRBJ2-2	CASSRLAGVMGTGELFF
.	TRBV3-1/TRBV3-2	TRBJ1-1	CASSQSVNTEAFF
.	TRBV6-2/TRBV6-3	TRBJ2-1	CASSYGSGGPNEQFF
.	TRBV7-9	TRBJ2-7	CASSPRDYYEQYF
.	TRBV2	TRBJ1-4	CASSEALGATNEKLFF
few	TRBV28	TRBJ2-7	CASSFSRGTYEQYF
.	TRBV7-3	TRBJ2-3	CASSSGLFTDTQYF
.	TRBV9	TRBJ2-3	CASSGSPGGATDTQYF
.	TRBV5-1	TRBJ1-1	CASSLDPGKDTEAFF
.	TRBV30	TRBJ2-1	CAYRVHHNEQFF
.	TRBV3-1/TRBV3-2	TRBJ2-3	CASSSPGSGETDTQYF
.	TRBV29-1	TRBJ1-1	CSAKWVNTEAFF
.	TRBV19	TRBJ1-2	CASSNRGYGYTF
.	TRBV28	TRBJ2-7	CASSLLGTGSYEQYF
.	TRBV6-5	TRBJ2-5	CASSYSGGRETQYF
.	TRBV19	TRBJ2-2	CARDRVMKAGELFF
.	TRBV30	TRBJ2-5	CAWNGLAMKETQYF
.	TRBV19	TRBJ1-5	CASSTLNQPQHF
.	TRBV3-1/TRBV3-2	TRBJ1-5	CASSQGPKGGNQPQHF
.	TRBV6-2/TRBV6-3	TRBJ1-5	CASSYRQGGKPQHF
.	TRBV6-2/TRBV6-3	TRBJ2-1	CASSQRGTATNEQFF
once	TRBV18	TRBJ2-1	CASSEDASPSYNEQFF
once	TRBV3-1/TRBV3-2	TRBJ1-4	CASSQEPGNEKLFF
.	TRBV19	TRBJ2-3	CASSDRGGFTDTQYF
.	TRBV18	TRBJ1-4	CASSRDRDEKLFF
.	TRBV6-1	TRBJ1-5	CASSEAWGRDSNQPQHF
.	TRBV2	TRBJ1-2	CASSEPRQDGYTF
.	TRBV6-5	TRBJ1-6	CASSQQGSSPLHF
once	TRBV19	TRBJ2-5	CASSRGTSGGLRQETQYF
.	TRBV28	TRBJ1-2	CASKSGNLSGYTF
.	TRBV18	TRBJ1-1	CASSPRHMNTEAFF
.	TRBV12-2	TRBJ1-6	CASRRKNGNSPLHF
.	TRBV7-6	TRBJ1-6	CASSPQTTTDSPLHF
few	TRBV7-8	TRBJ1-1	CASSMGRRITEAFF
.	TRBV3-1/TRBV3-2	TRBJ1-2	CASSLRSSGARGYTF
.	TRBV15	TRBJ2-7	CATSRDTGNIHEQYF
.	TRBV3-1/TRBV3-2	TRBJ2-3	CASSQAGLAGGLGTQYF
.	TRBV10-3	TRBJ1-5	CAISESTGGNQPQHF
.	TRBV28	TRBJ2-5	CASSFWRGGQETQYF
.	TRBV12-3/TRBV12-4	TRBJ1-2	CASSPDRAGGYTF
.	TRBV19	TRBJ1-6	CASSKRDSTPLHF
.	TRBV7-9	TRBJ1-2	CASSSFQNTPNYTF
.	TRBV2	TRBJ2-7	CASSDPLGLTYEQYF
.	TRBV19	TRBJ2-3	CASSIDHNRAPDTQYF
.	TRBV6-2/TRBV6-3	TRBJ1-5	CASSYPAVSNQPQHF
.	TRBV2	TRBJ2-5	CASKERTSGQETQYF
.	TRBV3-1/TRBV3-2	TRBJ2-7	CASSHGQGSYEQYF
once	TRBV3-1/TRBV3-2	TRBJ2-2	CASRYRRPGQGRGELFF